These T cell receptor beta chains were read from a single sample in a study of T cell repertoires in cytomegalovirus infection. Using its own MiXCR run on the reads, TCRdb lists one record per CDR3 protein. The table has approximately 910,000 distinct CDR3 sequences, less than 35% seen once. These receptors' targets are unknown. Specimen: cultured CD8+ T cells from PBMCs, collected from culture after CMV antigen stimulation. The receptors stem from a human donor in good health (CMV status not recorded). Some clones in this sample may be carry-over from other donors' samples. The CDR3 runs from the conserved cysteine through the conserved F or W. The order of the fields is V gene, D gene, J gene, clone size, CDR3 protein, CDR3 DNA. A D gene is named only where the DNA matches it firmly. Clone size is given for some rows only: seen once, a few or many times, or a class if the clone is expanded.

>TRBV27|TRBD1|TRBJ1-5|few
CASTPGGPMGQPQHF
TGTGCCAGCACCCCAGGGGGACCGATGGGACAGCCCCAGCATTTT
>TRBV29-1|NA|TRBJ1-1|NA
CGTAFNTEAFF
TGCGGCACGGCCTTTAACACTGAAGCTTTCTTT
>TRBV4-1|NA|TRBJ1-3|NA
CASSQDGGRLHSGNTIYF
TGCGCCAGCAGCCAAGATGGGGGCCGACTTCACTCTGGAAACACCATATATTTT
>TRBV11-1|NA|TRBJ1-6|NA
CASSNPDRRSSLHF
TGTGCCAGCAGCAACCCCGACAGGAGGAGTTCCCTCCACTTT
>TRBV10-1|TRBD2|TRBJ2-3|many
CASSESASGPSTDTQYF
TGCGCCAGCAGTGAGTCAGCTAGCGGACCTAGCACAGATACGCAGTATTTT
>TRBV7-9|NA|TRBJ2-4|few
CASSLHVRDPPDIQYF
TGTGCCAGCAGCTTACATGTCCGAGATCCCCCAGACATTCAGTACTTC
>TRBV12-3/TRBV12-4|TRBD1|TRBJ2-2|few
CASSWGQGNTGELFF
TGTGCCAGCAGTTGGGGACAGGGGAACACCGGGGAGCTGTTTTTT
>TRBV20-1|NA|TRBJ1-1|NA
CSARMGRANTEAFF
TGCAGTGCTAGAATGGGCAGGGCTAACACTGAAGCTTTCTTT
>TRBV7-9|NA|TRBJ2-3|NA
CASRAGTPSTDTQYF
TGTGCCAGCAGGGCCGGGACCCCGAGCACAGATACGCAGTATTTT
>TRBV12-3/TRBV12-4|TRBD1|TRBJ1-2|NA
CASSPGTGVGDYGYTF
TGTGCCAGCAGTCCCGGGACAGGGGTAGGTGACTATGGCTACACCTTC
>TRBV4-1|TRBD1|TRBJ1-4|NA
CASSQEGTVAFNEKLFF
TGCGCCAGCAGCCAAGAAGGGACAGTTGCATTTAATGAAAAACTGTTTTTT
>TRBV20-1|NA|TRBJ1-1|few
CSARPALGAMNTEAFF
TGCAGTGCTAGACCCGCCCTAGGGGCCATGAACACTGAAGCTTTCTTT
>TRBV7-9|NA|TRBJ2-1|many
CASSPRAATRSYNEQFF
TGTGCCAGCAGCCCCAGAGCTGCTACCCGTTCCTACAATGAGCAGTTCTTC
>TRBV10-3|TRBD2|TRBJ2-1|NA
CAISEVDGEGPYNEQFF
TGTGCCATCAGTGAGGTGGACGGGGAGGGCCCGTACAATGAGCAGTTCTTC
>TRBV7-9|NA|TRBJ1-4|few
CASTPRDTKEKLFF
TGTGCCAGCACTCCTAGGGACACGAAAGAAAAACTGTTTTTT
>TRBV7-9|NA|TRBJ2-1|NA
CASSPDGGETYNEQFF
TGTGCCAGCAGCCCCGACGGGGGCGAAACCTACAATGAGCAGTTCTTC
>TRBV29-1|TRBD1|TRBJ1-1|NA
CSVVGGQGDTEAFF
TGCAGCGTAGTTGGGGGACAGGGGGACACTGAAGCTTTCTTT